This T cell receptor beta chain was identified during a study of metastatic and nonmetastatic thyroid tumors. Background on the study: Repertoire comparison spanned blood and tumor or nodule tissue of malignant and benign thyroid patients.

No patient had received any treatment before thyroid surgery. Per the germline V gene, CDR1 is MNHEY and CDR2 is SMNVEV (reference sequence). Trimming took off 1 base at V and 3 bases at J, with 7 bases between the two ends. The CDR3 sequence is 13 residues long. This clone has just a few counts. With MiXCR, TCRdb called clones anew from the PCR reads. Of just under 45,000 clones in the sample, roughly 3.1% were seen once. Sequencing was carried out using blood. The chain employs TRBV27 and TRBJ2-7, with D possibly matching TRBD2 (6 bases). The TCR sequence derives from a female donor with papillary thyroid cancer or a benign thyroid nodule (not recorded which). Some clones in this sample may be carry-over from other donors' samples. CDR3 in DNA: TGTGCCAGCAGTTTATTAGCGGACTACGAGCAGTACTTC. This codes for CASSLLADYEQYF.